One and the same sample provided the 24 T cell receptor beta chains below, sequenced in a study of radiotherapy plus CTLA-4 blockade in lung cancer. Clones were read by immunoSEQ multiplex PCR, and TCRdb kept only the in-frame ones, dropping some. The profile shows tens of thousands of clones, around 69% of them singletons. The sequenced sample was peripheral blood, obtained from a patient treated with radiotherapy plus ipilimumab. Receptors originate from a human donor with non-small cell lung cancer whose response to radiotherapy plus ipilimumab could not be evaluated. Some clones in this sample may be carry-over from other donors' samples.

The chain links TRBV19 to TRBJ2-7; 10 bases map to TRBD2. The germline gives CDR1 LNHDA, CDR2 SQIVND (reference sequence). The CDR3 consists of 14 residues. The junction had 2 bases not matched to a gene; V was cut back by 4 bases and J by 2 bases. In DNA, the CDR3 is TGTGCCAGTAGTACAGCGGGGGGGACCTACGAGCAGTACTTC. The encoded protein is CASSTAGGTYEQYF.

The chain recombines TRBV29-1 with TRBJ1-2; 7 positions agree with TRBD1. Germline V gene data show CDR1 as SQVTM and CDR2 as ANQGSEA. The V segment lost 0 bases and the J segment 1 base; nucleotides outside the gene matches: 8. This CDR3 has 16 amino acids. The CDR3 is CSVEDLGQNFNYGYTF. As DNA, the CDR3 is TGCAGCGTTGAAGATTTGGGACAGAACTTTAACTATGGCTACACCTTC.

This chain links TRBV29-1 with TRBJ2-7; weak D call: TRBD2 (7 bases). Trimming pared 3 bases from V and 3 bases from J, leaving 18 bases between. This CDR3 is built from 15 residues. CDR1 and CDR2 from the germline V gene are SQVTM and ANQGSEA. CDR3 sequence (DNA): TGCAGCGTTGAGGGGGGGGCGGGGGTGGTCTACGAGCAGTACTTC. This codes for CSVEGGAGVVYEQYF.

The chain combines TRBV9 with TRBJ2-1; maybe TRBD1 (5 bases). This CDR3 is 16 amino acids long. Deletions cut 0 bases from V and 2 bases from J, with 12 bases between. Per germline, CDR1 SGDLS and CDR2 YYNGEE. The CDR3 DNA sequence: TGTGCCAGCAGCGTAGGCTTTACAGGAGCCTACAATGAGCAGTTCTTC. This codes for CASSVGFTGAYNEQFF. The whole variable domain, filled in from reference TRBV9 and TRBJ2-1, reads DSGVTQTPKHLITATGQRVTLRCSPRSGDLSVYWYQQSLDQGLQFLIQYYNGEERAKGNILERFSAQQFPDLHSELNLSSLELGDSALYFCASSVGFTGAYNEQFFGPGTRLTVL.

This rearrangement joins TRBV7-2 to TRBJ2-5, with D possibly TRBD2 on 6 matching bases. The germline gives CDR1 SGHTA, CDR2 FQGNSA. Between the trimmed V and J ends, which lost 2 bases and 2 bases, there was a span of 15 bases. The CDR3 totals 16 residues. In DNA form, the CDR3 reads TGTGCCAGCAGCTTATACGGGCGGGGCTATCAAGAGACCCAGTACTTC. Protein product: CASSLYGRGYQETQYF.

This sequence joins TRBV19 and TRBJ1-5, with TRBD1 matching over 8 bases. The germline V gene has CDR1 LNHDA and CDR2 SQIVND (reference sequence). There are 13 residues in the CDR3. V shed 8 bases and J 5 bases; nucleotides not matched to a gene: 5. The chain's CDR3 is CASSDRGYQPQHF. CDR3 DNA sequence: TGTGCCAGTTCCGACAGGGGCTATCAGCCCCAGCATTTT.

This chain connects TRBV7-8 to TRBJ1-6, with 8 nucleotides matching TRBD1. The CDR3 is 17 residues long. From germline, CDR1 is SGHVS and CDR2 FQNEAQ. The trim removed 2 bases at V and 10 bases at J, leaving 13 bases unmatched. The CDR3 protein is CASSLLRTGSVRSPLHF. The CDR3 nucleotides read TGTGCCAGCAGCTTACTCCGGACAGGGAGTGTAAGATCACCCCTCCACTTT.

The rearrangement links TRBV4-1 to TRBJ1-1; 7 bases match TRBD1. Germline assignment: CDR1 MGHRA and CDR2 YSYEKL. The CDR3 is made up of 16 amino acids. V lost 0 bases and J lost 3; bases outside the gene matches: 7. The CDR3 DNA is TGCGCCAGCAGCCAAGATAGACAGGGTGGGGACACTGAAGCTTTCTTT. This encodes CASSQDRQGGDTEAFF.

This CDR3 is CASSLGTDQPQHF. In DNA form, the CDR3 reads TGCGCCAGCAGCTTGGGTACGGATCAGCCCCAGCATTTT. This chain joins TRBV5-1 and TRBJ1-5; no firm D call. The V end lost 0 bases, the J end lost 5 bases, and 6 bases lay between the germline ends. The CDR3 has 13 residues. The germline V gene has CDR1 SGHRS and CDR2 YFSETQ.

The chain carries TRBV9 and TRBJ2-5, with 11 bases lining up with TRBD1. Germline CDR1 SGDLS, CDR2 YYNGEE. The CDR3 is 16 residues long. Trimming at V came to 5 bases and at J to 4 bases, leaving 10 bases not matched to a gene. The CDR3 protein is CASRVTGQGASETQYF. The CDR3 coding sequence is TGTGCCAGCAGGGTTACCGGACAGGGGGCTTCAGAGACCCAGTACTTC.

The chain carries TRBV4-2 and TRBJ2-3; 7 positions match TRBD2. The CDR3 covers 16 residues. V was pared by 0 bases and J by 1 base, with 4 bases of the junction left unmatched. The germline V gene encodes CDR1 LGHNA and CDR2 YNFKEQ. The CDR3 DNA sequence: TGTGCCAGCAGCCAAGACCCTGCGGGGGGCACAGATACGCAGTATTTT. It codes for CASSQDPAGGTDTQYF.

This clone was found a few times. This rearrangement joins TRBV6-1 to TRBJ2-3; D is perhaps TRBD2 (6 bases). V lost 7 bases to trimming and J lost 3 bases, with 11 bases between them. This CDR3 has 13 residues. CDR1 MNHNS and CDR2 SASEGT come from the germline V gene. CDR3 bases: TGTGCCAGCAACGGCGGGGAAACAGATACGCAGTATTTT. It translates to CASNGGETDTQYF.

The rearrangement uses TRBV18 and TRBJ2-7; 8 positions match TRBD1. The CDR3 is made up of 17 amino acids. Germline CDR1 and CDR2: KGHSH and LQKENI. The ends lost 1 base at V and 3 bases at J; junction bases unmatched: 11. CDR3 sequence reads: CASSPQVPQGVLYEQYF. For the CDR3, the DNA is TGTGCCAGCTCACCACAAGTCCCACAGGGGGTCCTCTACGAGCAGTACTTC.

Here the CDR3 DNA reads TGCGCCAGCAGTGGACCCTTACCCGGACAGGGGAGGTACGAGCAGTACTTC. Protein sequence: CASSGPLPGQGRYEQYF. The chain couples TRBV10-2 to TRBJ2-7, with TRBD1 matching over 9 bases. The CDR3 sequence is 17 residues long. Germline assignment: CDR1 WSHSY and CDR2 SAAADI. Losses at the gene ends were 4 bases for V and 4 bases for J; bases not matched to a gene: 14.

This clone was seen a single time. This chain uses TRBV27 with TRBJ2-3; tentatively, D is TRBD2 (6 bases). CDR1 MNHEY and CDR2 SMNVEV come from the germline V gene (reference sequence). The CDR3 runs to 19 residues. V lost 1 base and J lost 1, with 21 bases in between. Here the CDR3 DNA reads TGTGCCAGCAGTTTATATGGGGCTGGCGGAGGGGCAGGCACAGATACGCAGTATTTT. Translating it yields CASSLYGAGGGAGTDTQYF.

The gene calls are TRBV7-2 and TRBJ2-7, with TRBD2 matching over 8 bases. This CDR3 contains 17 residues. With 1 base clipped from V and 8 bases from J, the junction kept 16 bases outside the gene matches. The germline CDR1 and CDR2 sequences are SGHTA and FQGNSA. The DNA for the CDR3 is TGTGCCAGCAGCTTAGTCACCCCGGCTAGCGGGCGGCCCCAGCAGTACTTC. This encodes CASSLVTPASGRPQQYF.

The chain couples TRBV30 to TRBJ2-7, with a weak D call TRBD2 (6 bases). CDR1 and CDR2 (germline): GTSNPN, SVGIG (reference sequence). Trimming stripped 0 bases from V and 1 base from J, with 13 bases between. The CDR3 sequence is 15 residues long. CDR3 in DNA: TGTGCCTGGAGTGTACCCGGGACTCTTTCCTACGAGCAGTACTTC. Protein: CAWSVPGTLSYEQYF.

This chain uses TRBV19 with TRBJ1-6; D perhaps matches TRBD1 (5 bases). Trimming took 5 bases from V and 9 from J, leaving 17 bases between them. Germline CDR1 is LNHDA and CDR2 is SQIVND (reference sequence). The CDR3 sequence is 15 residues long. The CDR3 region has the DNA TGTGCCAGTAGTGAAATATGGGGGGACGGTTCACCCCTCCACTTT. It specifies CASSEIWGDGSPLHF. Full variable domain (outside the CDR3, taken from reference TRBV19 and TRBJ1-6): DGGITQSPKYLFRKEGQNVTLSCEQNLNHDAMYWYRQDPGQGLRLIYYSQIVNDFQKGDIAEGYSVSREKKESFPLTVTSAQKNPTAFYLCASSEIWGDGSPLHFGNGTRLTVT.

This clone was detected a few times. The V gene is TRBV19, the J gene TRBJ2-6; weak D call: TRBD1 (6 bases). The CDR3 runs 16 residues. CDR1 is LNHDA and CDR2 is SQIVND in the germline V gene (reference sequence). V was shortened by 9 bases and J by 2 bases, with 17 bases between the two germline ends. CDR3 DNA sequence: TGTGCCAGCCGAACAGGGTTAGGAACTGGGGCCAACGTCCTGACTTTC. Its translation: CASRTGLGTGANVLTF.

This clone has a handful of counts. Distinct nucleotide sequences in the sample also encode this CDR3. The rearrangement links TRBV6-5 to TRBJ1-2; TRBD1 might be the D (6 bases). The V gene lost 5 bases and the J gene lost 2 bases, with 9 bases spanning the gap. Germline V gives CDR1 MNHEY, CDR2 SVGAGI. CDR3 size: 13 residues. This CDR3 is CASSRQGNYGYTF. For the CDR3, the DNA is TGTGCCAGCAGTCGCCAGGGGAACTATGGCTACACCTTC.

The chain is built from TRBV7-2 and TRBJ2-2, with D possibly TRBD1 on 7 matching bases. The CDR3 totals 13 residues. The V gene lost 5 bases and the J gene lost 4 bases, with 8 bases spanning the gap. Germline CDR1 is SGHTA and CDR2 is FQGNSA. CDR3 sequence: CASSQGGTGELFF. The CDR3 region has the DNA TGTGCCAGCAGCCAGGGGGGCACCGGGGAGCTGTTTTTT.

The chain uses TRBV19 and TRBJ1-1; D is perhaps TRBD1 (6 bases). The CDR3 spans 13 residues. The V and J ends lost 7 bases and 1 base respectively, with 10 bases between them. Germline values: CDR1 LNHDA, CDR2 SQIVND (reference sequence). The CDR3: CASTRGGNTEAFF. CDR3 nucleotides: TGTGCCAGTACGCGAGGGGGGAACACTGAAGCTTTCTTT. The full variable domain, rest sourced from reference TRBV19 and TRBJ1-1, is DGGITQSPKYLFRKEGQNVTLSCEQNLNHDAMYWYRQDPGQGLRLIYYSQIVNDFQKGDIAEGYSVSREKKESFPLTVTSAQKNPTAFYLCASTRGGNTEAFFGQGTRLTVV.

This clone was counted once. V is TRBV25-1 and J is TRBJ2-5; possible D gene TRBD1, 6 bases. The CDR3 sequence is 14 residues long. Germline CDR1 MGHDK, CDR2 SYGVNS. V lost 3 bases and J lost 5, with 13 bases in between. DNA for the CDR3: TGTGCCAGCAGTGACGTGCCAGGGGTCGAGACCCAGTACTTC. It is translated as CASSDVPGVETQYF.

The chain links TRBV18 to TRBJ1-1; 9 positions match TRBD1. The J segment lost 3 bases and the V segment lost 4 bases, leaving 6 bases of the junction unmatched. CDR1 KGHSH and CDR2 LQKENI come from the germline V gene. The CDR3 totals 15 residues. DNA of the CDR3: TGTGCCAGCTCACTCCACAGGGGGCGGGACACTGAAGCTTTCTTT. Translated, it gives CASSLHRGRDTEAFF.